The 20 T cell receptor beta chains in this list originate from one sample, sequenced in a study of T cells in Graves' hyperthyroidism and ophthalmopathy. RNA transcripts served as the template for amplifying TCR beta CDR3 regions. The study used the HTBI primer set for a first-round RT-PCR of the TCR CDR3. From the multiplex PCR reads, TCRdb called clonotypes with MiXCR, one entry per CDR3 protein. The sample lists about 560,000 distinct CDR3 sequences; more than 15% were seen once. The sequenced sample was blood. Every receptor here comes from a woman in her 30s with Graves' hyperthyroidism.

This clonotype showed up just a few times. The chain joins TRBV24-1 to TRBJ2-3; 7 bases map to TRBD1. The germline V gene has CDR1 KGHDR and CDR2 SFDVKD. CDR3 length equals 16 residues. Trimming at V came to 5 bases and at J to 2 bases, leaving 9 bases not matched to a gene. CDR3 in DNA: TGTGCCACCAGTGGCTCGACAGGGAAGAACACAGATACGCAGTATTTT. Residues: CATSGSTGKNTDTQYF.

The chain combines TRBV5-8 with TRBJ2-1; TRBD2 matches 11 bases. The junction had 3 bases not matched to a gene; V was cut back by 5 bases and J by 2 bases. CDR3 length: 15 amino acids. Germline CDR1 and CDR2: SGHTS and YDEGEE. CDR3 in DNA: TGTGCCAGCAGGATAGCGGGAGGGCCCTACAATGAGCAGTTCTTC. Amino acid sequence: CASRIAGGPYNEQFF. Combining the CDR3 with reference TRBV5-8 and TRBJ2-1 gives the whole variable domain EAGVTQSPTHLIKTRGQQATLRCSPISGHTSVYWYQQALGLGLQFLLWYDEGEERNRGNFPPRFSGRQFPNYSSELNVNALELEDSALYLCASRIAGGPYNEQFFGPGTRLTVL.

This clonotype occurred many times. The chain couples TRBV30 to TRBJ2-2; the match to TRBD1 covers 7 bases. Germline V gene lookup returns CDR1 GTSNPN and CDR2 SVGIG (reference sequence). The CDR3 spans 13 residues. V lost 3 bases to trimming and J lost 5 bases; unmatched junction nucleotides: 3. CDR3 residues: CAWRPGGTGELFF. CDR3 nucleotide sequence: TGTGCCTGGAGACCAGGGGGAACCGGGGAGCTGTTTTTT.

The sample holds a few counts of this clonotype. The chain carries TRBV15 and TRBJ2-1, with D perhaps TRBD1 (5 bases). The CDR3 consists of 13 residues. V lost 2 bases and J 8 bases, leaving 10 bases between the germline ends. The germline CDR1 and CDR2 sequences are LNHNV and YYDKDF (reference sequence). The CDR3 region is CATSRIRVDEQFF. CDR3 coding DNA: TGTGCCACCAGCAGAATCAGGGTGGATGAGCAGTTCTTC.

In this sample, this clonotype turned up many times. The V and J genes are TRBV3-1 and TRBJ2-1; 11 nucleotides match TRBD2. Germline V lookup: CDR1 LGHDT, CDR2 YNNKEL (reference sequence). The V and J ends lost 2 bases and 8 bases, in that order; junction bases with no gene match: 5. The CDR3 is 15 residues long. The CDR3 DNA sequence: TGTGCCAGCAGCCAAACTAGCGGGAGTCCCTATGAGCAGTTCTTC. Its translation: CASSQTSGSPYEQFF.

As to this clonotype: Given a much more abundant clone one base away, this may be a read error. This chain uses TRBV27 with TRBJ1-1; D call uncertain. The CDR3 covers 15 residues. The V and J ends lost 7 bases and 4 bases respectively, with 19 bases between them. The germline gives CDR1 MNHEY, CDR2 SMNVEV (reference sequence). CDR3 nucleotides: TGTGCCAGCACCGATCGGAGAGGGCTGGTCACTGAAGCTTTCTTT. Translation gives CASTDRRGLVTEAFF.

This clonotype was counted many times. This chain's CDR3 is CASSMGGLSYEAFF. Here the CDR3 DNA reads TGCGCCAGCAGCATGGGGGGGTTATCCTATGAAGCTTTCTTT. The rearrangement uses TRBV5-1 and TRBJ1-1, with D perhaps TRBD1 (5 bases). The CDR3 consists of 14 residues. The V end was cut by 4 bases, the J end by 7 bases, with 17 bases between. The germline CDR1 and CDR2 sequences are SGHRS and YFSETQ.

This clonotype has at least ten counts. This sequence joins TRBV28 and TRBJ1-5, with TRBD1 matching over 7 bases. This CDR3 spans 19 amino acids. The ends lost 2 bases at V and 0 bases at J; junction bases unmatched: 13. In germline, CDR1 is MDHEN, CDR2 SYDVKM. As DNA, the CDR3 is TGTGCCAGCAGTTTACCCGGACAGGATATCCCTCATAGCAATCAGCCCCAGCATTTT. Translated: CASSLPGQDIPHSNQPQHF.

The sample holds a few counts of this clonotype. The J gene is TRBJ2-3, the V gene TRBV28; TRBD2 agrees at 7 bases. Germline loops: CDR1 MDHEN, CDR2 SYDVKM. Losses at the gene ends were 5 bases for V and 4 bases for J; bases not matched to a gene: 9. This CDR3 comprises 15 residues. DNA for the CDR3: TGTGCCAGCAGTGAGCTAAGACTAGCCGCAGATACGCAGTATTTT. This codes for CASSELRLAADTQYF.

Many counts were recorded for this clonotype. CDR3 sequence reads: CASSLSRSGNQPQHF. The DNA for the CDR3 is TGTGCCAGCAGTTTGAGCCGCAGCGGCAATCAGCCCCAGCATTTT. The genes are TRBV28 and TRBJ1-5, with D hard to call. The CDR3 extends over 15 amino acids. Looked up from germline, CDR1 is MDHEN and CDR2 is SYDVKM. Between the trimmed V and J ends, which lost 3 bases and 2 bases, there was a span of 11 bases. The full variable domain, its missing parts supplied by reference TRBV28 and TRBJ1-5, is DVKVTQSSRYLVKRTGEKVFLECVQDMDHENMFWYRQDPGLGLRLIYFSYDVKMKEKGDIPEGYSVSREKKERFSLILESASTNQTSMYLCASSLSRSGNQPQHFGDGTRLSIL.

This clonotype was seen ten or more times. The CDR3: CASSSLFVSRNTIYF. The CDR3 nucleotides read TGTGCCAGCAGTTCTTTGTTTGTCAGCCGAAACACCATATATTTT. The rearrangement uses TRBV6-1 and TRBJ1-3; no clear D. Germline loops: CDR1 MNHNS, CDR2 SASEGT. CDR3 length: 15 residues. V was trimmed by 5 bases and J by 5 bases, leaving 16 bases between them.

This rearrangement joins TRBV28 to TRBJ2-1, with TRBD2 identical over 16 bases. Germline values: CDR1 MDHEN, CDR2 SYDVKM. This CDR3 is built from 16 residues. After removal of 4 bases from V and 6 bases from J, the junction contained 3 bases not matched to a gene. This CDR3 reads CASSWGTSGRANEQFF. Here the CDR3 DNA reads TGTGCCAGCAGTTGGGGGACTAGCGGGAGGGCCAATGAGCAGTTCTTC.

CDR3 region: CASSIDWQREAFF. In DNA, the CDR3 is TGTGCCAGTAGTATAGATTGGCAGCGGGAAGCTTTCTTT. This chain links TRBV19 with TRBJ1-1; D unresolved. This CDR3 contains 13 residues. Trimming removed 0 bases from V and 8 bases from J, with 10 bases in between. Germline loops: CDR1 LNHDA, CDR2 SQIVND (reference sequence). Supplemented by reference TRBV19 and TRBJ1-1, the full variable domain reads DGGITQSPKYLFRKEGQNVTLSCEQNLNHDAMYWYRQDPGQGLRLIYYSQIVNDFQKGDIAEGYSVSREKKESFPLTVTSAQKNPTAFYLCASSIDWQREAFFGQGTRLTVV.

This clonotype was seen many times. This sequence joins TRBV2 and TRBJ1-1, with TRBD1 matching over 9 bases. Looked up from germline, CDR1 is SNHLY and CDR2 is FYNNEI. This CDR3 spans 16 amino acids. Trimming cost V 1 base and J 3 bases; bases outside gene matches: 6. In nucleotides, the CDR3 is TGTGCCAGCAGTGAAGAGGCCGGGACAGGGTACACTGAAGCTTTCTTT. It codes for CASSEEAGTGYTEAFF.

This clonotype has at least ten counts. The chain employs TRBV7-2 and TRBJ2-7, with 14 bases matching TRBD2. V lost 5 bases to trimming and J lost 7 bases; unmatched junction nucleotides: 7. Germline CDR1 is SGHTA and CDR2 is FQGNSA. The CDR3 spans 15 residues. The CDR3 DNA is TGTGCCAGCAGCCGGGGACTAGCGGGAGTGGGGGAGCAGTACTTC. The encoded protein is CASSRGLAGVGEQYF. The full variable domain, with the rest looked up from reference TRBV7-2 and TRBJ2-7, is GAGVSQSPSNKVTEKGKDVELRCDPISGHTALYWYRQSLGQGLEFLIYFQGNSAPDKSGLPSDRFSAERTGGSVSTLTIQRTQQEDSAVYLCASSRGLAGVGEQYFGPGTRLTVT.

The chain uses TRBV4-2 and TRBJ2-7; 7 nucleotides line up with TRBD1. The junction had 7 bases not matched to a gene; V was cut back by 2 bases and J by 3 bases. The germline V gene encodes CDR1 LGHNA and CDR2 YNFKEQ. This CDR3 comprises 15 residues. CDR3 DNA: TGTGCCAGCAGCCAACCCGGACAGGATTACTACGAGCAGTACTTC. Its translation is CASSQPGQDYYEQYF.

V gene TRBV29-1 combines with J gene TRBJ2-7; D assignment may be TRBD1 or TRBD2 (8 bases each). This CDR3 region has 16 residues. Trimming removed 4 bases from V and 3 bases from J, with 22 bases in between. Germline assignment: CDR1 SQVTM and CDR2 ANQGSEA. The CDR3 DNA reads TGCAGCGTTGCGGGGGGGGGGGACAGGAGAAACTACGAGCAGTACTTC. It encodes CSVAGGGDRRNYEQYF.

This clonotype was observed a few times. This chain joins TRBV30 and TRBJ2-1, with 8 nucleotides matching TRBD2. This CDR3 comprises 14 residues. V dropped 2 bases and J dropped 4; count of bases not matched to a gene: 4. The germline V gene has CDR1 GTSNPN and CDR2 SVGIG (reference sequence). CDR3 sequence: CAWSREREYNEQFF. The CDR3 DNA reads as TGTGCCTGGAGTAGGGAGCGGGAGTACAATGAGCAGTTCTTC.

The sample holds many counts of this clonotype. The genes are TRBV12-3 or TRBV12-4 and TRBJ2-7, with TRBD2 matching over 11 bases. The junction had 12 bases not matched to a gene; V was cut back by 1 base and J by 1 base. The CDR3 has 19 residues. The CDR3 bases are TGTGCCAGCAGTTTAGGGGGTGGTAGCGGGAGGGCCGGGTCCTACGAGCAGTACTTC. It translates to CASSLGGGSGRAGSYEQYF.

The chain has TRBV7-9 and TRBJ2-1, with TRBD2 matching 7 bases. Trimming took 4 bases from V and 7 from J; bases not matched to a gene: 10. Germline V CDR1 and CDR2: SEHNR, FQNEAQ (reference sequence). The CDR3 extends over 15 amino acids. This CDR3 reads CASSYLSSGDNEQFF. CDR3 coding DNA: TGTGCCAGCAGCTATTTGTCTAGCGGCGATAATGAGCAGTTCTTC.